This entry lists 29 T cell receptor beta chains sequenced from one sample in a study of Ad26.COV2.S vaccination and SARS-CoV-2 variants. Produced via immunoSEQ multiplex PCR; TCRdb's table is partial and in-frame only. The sample lists around 350,000 clones; 90% to 95% were seen once. The source was peripheral blood, collected after recovery from COVID-19. Receptor source: a human donor who had recovered from COVID-19.

The chain is built from TRBV10-1 and TRBJ2-2, with 10 nucleotides matching TRBD1. Germline values: CDR1 WNHNN, CDR2 SYGVQD (reference sequence). Unmatched junction bases numbered 4, after V lost 6 bases and J lost 3 bases. CDR3 length equals 15 residues. CDR3 DNA: TGCGCCAGCAGCCAGGGACAGGGGTACACCGGGGAGCTGTTTTTT. Translating it yields CASSQGQGYTGELFF.

The chain is built from TRBV5-1 and TRBJ1-5; perhaps TRBD1 as D (6 bases). CDR3 size: 14 residues. Trimming stripped 0 bases from V and 7 bases from J, with 11 bases between. Germline assignment: CDR1 SGHRS and CDR2 YFSETQ. The CDR3 reads CASSLEGGKQPQHF. Written as DNA, the CDR3 is TGCGCCAGCAGCTTGGAAGGGGGGAAACAGCCCCAGCATTTT.

This chain uses TRBV3-1 (or the pseudogene TRBV3-2) with TRBJ1-1, with 9 bases lining up with TRBD1. Germline lookup yields CDR1 LGHDT and CDR2 YNNKEL (reference sequence). The CDR3 is 14 residues long. Unmatched junction bases numbered 4, after V lost 4 bases and J lost 4 bases. This CDR3 reads CASSPSTGGTEAFF. CDR3 DNA: TGTGCCAGCAGCCCTTCGACAGGGGGCACTGAAGCTTTCTTT.

V is TRBV7-6 and J is TRBJ1-1; D call uncertain. CDR3 length: 13 amino acids. Germline V lookup: CDR1 SGHVS, CDR2 FNYEAQ. Trimming took off 4 bases at V and 1 base at J, with 7 bases between the two ends. CDR3 sequence reads: CASSSQANTEAFF. The DNA for the CDR3 is TGTGCCAGCAGCTCTCAGGCGAACACTGAAGCTTTCTTT. Full variable domain (missing parts from reference TRBV7-6 and TRBJ1-1): GAGVSQSPRYKVTKRGQDVALRCDPISGHVSLYWYRQALGQGPEFLTYFNYEAQQDKSGLPNDRFSAERPEGSISTLTIQRTEQRDSAMYRCASSSQANTEAFFGQGTRLTVV.

The chain employs TRBV7-9 and TRBJ1-2; tentative D call: TRBD1 (5 bases). Trimming stripped 3 bases from V and 7 bases from J, with 15 bases between. Germline V gene data show CDR1 as SEHNR and CDR2 as FQNEAQ (reference sequence). This CDR3 has 14 amino acids. The CDR3 reads CASSLRRERGGYTF. For the CDR3, the DNA is TGTGCCAGCAGCTTGCGGAGGGAAAGGGGTGGCTACACCTTC.

V and J are TRBV11-2 and TRBJ2-3; possibly TRBD1 for D (6 bases). Germline V lookup: CDR1 SGHAT, CDR2 FQNNGV. This CDR3 has 15 residues. Trimming stripped 1 base from V and 1 base from J, with 9 bases between. The CDR3 loop reads CASSLAAGGTDTQYF. The CDR3 nucleotides are TGTGCCAGCAGCTTAGCGGCAGGGGGCACAGATACGCAGTATTTT. Supplemented by reference TRBV11-2 and TRBJ2-3, the full variable domain reads EAGVAQSPRYKIIEKRQSVAFWCNPISGHATLYWYQQILGQGPKLLIQFQNNGVVDDSQLPKDRFSAERLKGVDSTLKIQPAKLEDSAVYLCASSLAAGGTDTQYFGPGTRLTVL.

V gene TRBV12-5 combines with J gene TRBJ2-2, with TRBD2 identical over 9 bases. The germline V gene has CDR1 LGHNT and CDR2 FRNRAP. Trimming removed 0 bases from V and 2 bases from J; junction bases left unmatched: 22. The CDR3 runs 23 residues. CDR3 protein: CASGLVIRGISGGPTINTGELFF. DNA for the CDR3: TGTGCTAGTGGTTTGGTAATTAGAGGGATTAGCGGGGGCCCAACGATTAACACCGGGGAGCTGTTTTTT.

This clone appeared once. This chain uses TRBV4-1 with TRBJ1-6; D may be TRBD1 (5 bases). Germline lookup yields CDR1 MGHRA and CDR2 YSYEKL. The CDR3 contains 18 residues. V was cut by 2 bases and J by 0 bases, with 14 bases left in between. The CDR3 DNA follows: TGCGCCAGCAGCCAACGCGGGGCAGGGAGCTCCTATAATTCACCCCTCCACTTT. Encoded protein: CASSQRGAGSSYNSPLHF.

V is TRBV5-1 and J is TRBJ2-5; 11 nucleotides agree with TRBD2. With V trimmed by 4 bases and J by 3 bases, 5 bases remained unmatched. CDR1 is SGHRS and CDR2 is YFSETQ in the germline V gene. The CDR3 is made up of 15 amino acids. In DNA form, the CDR3 reads TGCGCCAGCAGCCAACAGGGACTAGCGGAAGAGACCCAGTACTTC. It is translated as CASSQQGLAEETQYF.

The chain employs TRBV6-2 or TRBV6-3 and TRBJ2-1, with 16 positions matching TRBD2. V gave up 4 bases and J gave up 3 bases; unmatched junction bases: 9. Germline V CDR1 and CDR2: MNHEY, SVGEGT. There are 19 residues in the CDR3. The CDR3 sequence is CASSSAAGLAGGIYNEQFF. The CDR3 DNA follows: TGTGCCAGCAGTTCGGCAGCGGGACTAGCGGGGGGGATCTACAATGAGCAGTTCTTC.

The chain links TRBV3-1 (or the pseudogene TRBV3-2) to TRBJ2-1; the D call may be TRBD1 or TRBD2 (5 bases each). V was clipped by 5 bases and J by 5 bases, with 13 bases between them. The germline gives CDR1 LGHDT, CDR2 YNNKEL (reference sequence). This CDR3 is 14 amino acids long. CDR3 sequence reads: CASSDPGPNNEQFF. CDR3 sequence (DNA): TGTGCCAGCAGCGACCCGGGACCGAACAATGAGCAGTTCTTC.

This clone was recorded only once. This chain uses TRBV19 with TRBJ1-5; TRBD1 matches 11 bases. The germline V gene has CDR1 LNHDA and CDR2 SQIVND (reference sequence). CDR3 size: 17 residues. The V and J ends lost 4 bases and 0 bases, in that order; junction bases with no gene match: 5. The CDR3 sequence: CASSRDRGEFSNQPQHF. CDR3 sequence (DNA): TGTGCCAGTAGTAGGGACAGGGGGGAATTTAGCAATCAGCCCCAGCATTTT.

The chain has TRBV9 and TRBJ2-3, with 8 bases lining up with TRBD1. Germline CDR1 SGDLS, CDR2 YYNGEE. This CDR3 is 14 amino acids long. The V and J ends lost 4 bases and 6 bases, in that order; junction bases with no gene match: 7. The CDR3 coding sequence is TGTGCCAGCAGCCCTGACAGGGGCGGGGATACGCAGTATTTT. This sequence encodes CASSPDRGGDTQYF.

The chain joins TRBV13 to TRBJ2-5; the D is unclear. V was shortened by 1 base and J by 5 bases, with 8 bases between the two germline ends. The V gene's germline CDR1 is PRHDT and CDR2 FYEKMQ (reference sequence). The CDR3 is made up of 13 amino acids. The CDR3 spells CASSLVSWETQYF. CDR3 nucleotide sequence: TGTGCCAGCAGCTTAGTTAGTTGGGAGACCCAGTACTTC.

The chain employs TRBV28 and TRBJ1-5; 10 bases are a match to TRBD1. The CDR3 is made up of 12 amino acids. Germline CDR1 is MDHEN and CDR2 is SYDVKM. The trim removed 8 bases at V and 11 bases at J, leaving 6 bases unmatched. Written as DNA, the CDR3 is TGTGCCAGCGGGGGACAGGGGAGGACCCAGCATTTT. Translating gives CASGGQGRTQHF.

The V call is TRBV13, the J call TRBJ2-1, with D perhaps matching TRBD2 (5 bases). Between the trimmed V and J ends, which lost 5 bases and 0 bases, there was a span of 14 bases. The CDR3 covers 16 residues. Germline CDR1 and CDR2: PRHDT and FYEKMQ (reference sequence). The CDR3 DNA sequence: TGTGCCAGCAGCCTGTGGACTGAGAGCTCCTACAATGAGCAGTTCTTC. It encodes CASSLWTESSYNEQFF.

This clone appeared once. The V gene is TRBV15, the J gene TRBJ1-6; D possibly corresponds to TRBD1 (6 bases). V was trimmed by 1 base and J by 7 bases, leaving 11 bases between them. The CDR3 is 15 residues long. Germline V gives CDR1 LNHNV, CDR2 YYDKDF (reference sequence). The CDR3 sequence: CATSRGGTINSPLHF. CDR3 in DNA: TGTGCCACCAGCAGAGGGGGGACAATCAATTCACCCCTCCACTTT.

The CDR3 protein is CASSYSGFSGELFF. CDR3 in DNA: TGTGCCAGCAGTTATAGTGGATTCTCCGGGGAGCTGTTTTTT. This chain uses TRBV6-2 or TRBV6-3 with TRBJ2-2; D not certain. CDR3 length: 14 amino acids. Trimming took 3 bases from V and 6 from J, leaving 11 bases between them. The V gene's germline CDR1 is MNHEY and CDR2 SVGEGT.

The chain combines TRBV6-5 with TRBJ2-7; 8 nucleotides agree with TRBD2. Germline CDR1 and CDR2: MNHEY and SVGAGI. This CDR3 spans 15 amino acids. The V segment lost 7 bases and the J segment 5 bases; nucleotides outside the gene matches: 13. The CDR3 DNA follows: TGTGCCAGCACCGTCCTCTCAGCGGGGGCGAACGAGCAGTACTTC. Translation: CASTVLSAGANEQYF.

The V gene is TRBV21-1, the J gene TRBJ2-7. TRBV21-1 is labeled a pseudogene. The CDR3 covers 13 residues. This chain's CDR3 is CASSPSRVGEQYF. The DNA for the CDR3 is TGTGCCAGCAGCCCATCGCGTGTGGGCGAGCAGTACTTC.

The gene calls are TRBV14 and TRBJ1-2; the D is unclear. The CDR3 contains 15 residues. Between the trimmed V and J ends, which lost 4 bases and 0 bases, there was a span of 12 bases. Germline CDR1 SGHDN, CDR2 FVKESK. The chain's CDR3 is CASSPFRITNYGYTF. As DNA, the CDR3 is TGTGCCAGCAGCCCATTCAGGATCACTAACTATGGCTACACCTTC.

This clone appeared once. The V gene is TRBV29-1, the J gene TRBJ2-7; 8 bases are shared with TRBD2. The CDR3 loop spans 13 amino acids. The V and J ends lost 4 bases and 6 bases, in that order; junction bases with no gene match: 8. CDR1 is SQVTM and CDR2 is ANQGSEA in the germline V gene. CDR3 residues: CSVVLGAGGEQYF. The CDR3 DNA follows: TGCAGCGTTGTTCTGGGGGCGGGGGGCGAGCAGTACTTC.

The rearrangement links TRBV5-1 to TRBJ1-5, with D unclear. V gave up 2 bases and J gave up 0 bases, with 9 bases separating them. Germline values: CDR1 SGHRS, CDR2 YFSETQ. This CDR3 region has 15 residues. DNA of the CDR3: TGCGCCAGCAGCTTCGACGGGTATAGCAATCAGCCCCAGCATTTT. Translating gives CASSFDGYSNQPQHF.

J is TRBJ2-1 and V is TRBV9, with 7 bases that match TRBD1. The CDR3 loop spans 17 amino acids. J lost 5 bases, V lost 0 bases, and 11 bases had no gene match. Germline V gene data show CDR1 as SGDLS and CDR2 as YYNGEE. CDR3 in amino acids: CASSVVPTGTDNNEQFF. CDR3 DNA: TGTGCCAGCAGCGTAGTGCCAACCGGGACAGATAACAATGAGCAGTTCTTC.

The chain is built from TRBV5-6 and TRBJ1-2; TRBD1 matches at 9 bases. V lost 4 bases and J lost 8; bases outside the gene matches: 6. CDR3 length equals 13 residues. From germline, CDR1 is SGHDT and CDR2 YYEEEE. The CDR3 sequence: CASSGTGLDGYTF. CDR3 sequence (DNA): TGTGCCAGCAGCGGGACAGGGCTGGACGGCTACACCTTC.

The chain employs TRBV27 and TRBJ1-4; D is unresolved. The germline V gene encodes CDR1 MNHEY and CDR2 SMNVEV (reference sequence). The CDR3 runs to 13 residues. Trimming removed 4 bases at V and 7 bases at J, with 10 bases between. The CDR3 sequence: CASSWGRFEKLFF. In DNA, the CDR3 is TGTGCCAGCAGTTGGGGAAGGTTTGAAAAACTGTTTTTT.

The gene calls are TRBV5-1 and TRBJ1-4; D is possibly TRBD1 (5 bases). Trimming took 0 bases from V and 3 from J, leaving 9 bases between them. The CDR3 length is 15 residues. Germline lookup yields CDR1 SGHRS and CDR2 YFSETQ. CDR3 sequence: CASSLVGGPNEKLFF. The CDR3 DNA reads as TGCGCCAGCAGCTTGGTTGGGGGTCCTAATGAAAAACTGTTTTTT.

This clone was counted only a few times. The chain recombines TRBV11-3 with TRBJ2-2; D is tentatively TRBD1 or TRBD2 (5 bases each). The CDR3 runs 15 residues. V dropped 5 bases and J dropped 0 bases, with 10 bases sitting between them. Germline CDR1 is SGHNT and CDR2 is YENEEA. The CDR3 DNA follows: TGTGCCAGCAGCCCTGGGACCGCGAACACCGGGGAGCTGTTTTTT. This gives the protein CASSPGTANTGELFF.

The chain combines TRBV6-5 with TRBJ1-1; D remains unclear. The V gene lost 1 base and the J gene lost 0 bases, with 9 bases spanning the gap. CDR3 size: 15 residues. The germline gives CDR1 MNHEY, CDR2 SVGAGI. The CDR3, as DNA: TGTGCCAGCAGTTACTATCGGCAGATGAACACTGAAGCTTTCTTT. Translating it yields CASSYYRQMNTEAFF.